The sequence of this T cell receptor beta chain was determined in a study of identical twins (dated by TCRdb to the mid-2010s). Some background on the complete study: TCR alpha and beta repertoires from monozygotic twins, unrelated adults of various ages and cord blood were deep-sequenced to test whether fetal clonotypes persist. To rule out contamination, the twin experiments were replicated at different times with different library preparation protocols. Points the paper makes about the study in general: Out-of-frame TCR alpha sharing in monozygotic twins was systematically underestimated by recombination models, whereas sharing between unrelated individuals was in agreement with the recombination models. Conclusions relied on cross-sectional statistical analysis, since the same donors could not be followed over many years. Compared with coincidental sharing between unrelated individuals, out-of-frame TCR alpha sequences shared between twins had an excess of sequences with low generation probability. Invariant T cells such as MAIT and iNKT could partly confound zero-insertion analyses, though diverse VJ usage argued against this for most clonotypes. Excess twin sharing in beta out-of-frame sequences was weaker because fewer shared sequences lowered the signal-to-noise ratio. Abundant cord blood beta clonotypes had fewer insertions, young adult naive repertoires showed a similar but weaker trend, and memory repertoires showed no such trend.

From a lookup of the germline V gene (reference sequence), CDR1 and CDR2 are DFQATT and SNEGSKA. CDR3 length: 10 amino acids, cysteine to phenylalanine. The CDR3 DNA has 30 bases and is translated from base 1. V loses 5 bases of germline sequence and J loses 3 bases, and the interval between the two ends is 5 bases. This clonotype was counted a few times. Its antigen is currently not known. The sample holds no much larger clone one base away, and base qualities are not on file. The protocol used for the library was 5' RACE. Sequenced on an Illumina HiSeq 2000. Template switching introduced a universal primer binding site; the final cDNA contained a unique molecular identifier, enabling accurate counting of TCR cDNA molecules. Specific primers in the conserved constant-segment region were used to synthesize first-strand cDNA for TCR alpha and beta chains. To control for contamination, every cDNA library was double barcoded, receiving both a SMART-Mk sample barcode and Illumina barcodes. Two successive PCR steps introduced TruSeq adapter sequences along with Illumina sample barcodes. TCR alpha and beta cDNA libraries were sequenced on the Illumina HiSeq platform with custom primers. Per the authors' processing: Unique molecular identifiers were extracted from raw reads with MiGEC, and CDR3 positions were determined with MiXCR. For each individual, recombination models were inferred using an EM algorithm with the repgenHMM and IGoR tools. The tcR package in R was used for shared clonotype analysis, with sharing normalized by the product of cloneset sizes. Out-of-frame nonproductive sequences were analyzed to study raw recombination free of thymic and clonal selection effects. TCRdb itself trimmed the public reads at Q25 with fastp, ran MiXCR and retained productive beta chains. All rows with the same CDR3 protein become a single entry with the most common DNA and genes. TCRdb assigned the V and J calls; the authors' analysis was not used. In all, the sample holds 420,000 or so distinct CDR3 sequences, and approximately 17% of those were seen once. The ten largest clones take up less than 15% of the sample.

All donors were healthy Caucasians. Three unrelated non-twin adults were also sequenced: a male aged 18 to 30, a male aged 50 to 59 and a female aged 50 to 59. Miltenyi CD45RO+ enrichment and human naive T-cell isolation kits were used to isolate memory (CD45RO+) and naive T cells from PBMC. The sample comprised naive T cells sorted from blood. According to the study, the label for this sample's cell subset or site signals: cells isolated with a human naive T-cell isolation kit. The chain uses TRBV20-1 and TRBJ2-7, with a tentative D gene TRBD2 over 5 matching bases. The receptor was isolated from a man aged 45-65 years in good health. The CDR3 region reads CSADYYEQYF. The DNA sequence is TGCAGTGCTGACTACTACGAGCAGTACTTC.